This TCR beta chain was retrieved from a study of blood T cell repertoires in COVID-19. Study background: Donors in the United States, Italy and Spain gave samples during acute or convalescent COVID-19. PBMCs, B-cell-depleted T cells, or T cells were the source of the cDNA or gDNA that made up the material.

This study enrolled people aged roughly 18 to 89 from about two dozen US geographic areas. Cohorts were determined from participant-reported clinical history. Measured with immunoSEQ multiplex PCR; TCRdb has only the in-frame clones, and not every one. The data show roughly 500,000 clones, with 85% to 90% seen just once and roughly 1.9% held by the top ten. Germline CDR1 KGHSH, CDR2 LQKENI. The CDR3 has 16 residues. V shed 5 bases and J 6 bases; nucleotides not matched to a gene: 8. The specimen was PBMCs or T cells enriched from blood (not recorded which). V and J are TRBV18 and TRBJ2-3, with 13 bases identical to TRBD2. The clonotype originates from a woman in her forties who had recovered from COVID-19. The CDR3: CASSKGLAGVRDTQYF. CDR3 sequence (DNA): TGTGCCAGCTCAAAAGGACTAGCGGGAGTCAGGGATACGCAGTATTTT. Full variable domain (remainder filled in from reference TRBV18 and TRBJ2-3): NAGVMQNPRHLVRRRGQEARLRCSPMKGHSHVYWYRQLPEEGLKFMVYLQKENIIDESGMPKERFSAEFPKEGPSILRIQQVVRGDSAAYFCASSKGLAGVRDTQYFGPGTRLTVL.